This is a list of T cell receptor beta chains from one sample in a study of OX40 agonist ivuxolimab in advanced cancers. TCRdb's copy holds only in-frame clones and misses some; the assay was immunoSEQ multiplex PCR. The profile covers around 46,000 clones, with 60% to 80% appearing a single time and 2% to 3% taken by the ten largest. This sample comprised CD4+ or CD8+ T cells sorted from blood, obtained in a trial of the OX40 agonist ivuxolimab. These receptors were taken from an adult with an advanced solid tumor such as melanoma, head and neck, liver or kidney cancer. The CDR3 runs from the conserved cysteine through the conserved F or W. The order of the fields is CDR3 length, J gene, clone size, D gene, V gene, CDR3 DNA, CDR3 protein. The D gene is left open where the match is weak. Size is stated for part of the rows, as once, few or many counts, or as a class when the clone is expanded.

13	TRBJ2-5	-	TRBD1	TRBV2	TGTGCCAGCAGGCCAGGGGGCGCAGAGACCCAGTACTTC	CASRPGGAETQYF
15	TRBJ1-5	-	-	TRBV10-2	TGCGCCAGCAGTGAGTCGCTTGGAGGCAATCAGCCCCAGCATTTT	CASSESLGGNQPQHF
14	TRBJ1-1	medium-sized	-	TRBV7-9	TGTGCCAGCAGCTTGGCAGGGAAGAACACTGAAGCTTTCTTT	CASSLAGKNTEAFF
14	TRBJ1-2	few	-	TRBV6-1	TGTGCCAGCCTAGGGAGTCCCACCAACTATGGCTACACCTTC	CASLGSPTNYGYTF
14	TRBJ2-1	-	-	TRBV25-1	TGTGCCAGCAGTGAAAGCGGACAATACAATGAGCAGTTCTTC	CASSESGQYNEQFF
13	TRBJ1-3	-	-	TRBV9	TGTGCCAGCTCCCGCTCGCAGGGAAACACCATATATTTT	CASSRSQGNTIYF
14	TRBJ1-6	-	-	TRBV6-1	TGTGCCAGCTGTGGGGGACACCTAAATTCACCCCTCCACTTT	CASCGGHLNSPLHF
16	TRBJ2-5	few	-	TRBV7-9	TGTGCCAGCAGCTTAGTTTTTGGGGGTGAGGGAGAGACCCAGTACTTC	CASSLVFGGEGETQYF
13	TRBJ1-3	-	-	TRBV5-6	TGTGCCAGCAGCATGGGGGGTGGAAACACCATATATTTT	CASSMGGGNTIYF
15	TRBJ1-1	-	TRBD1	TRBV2	TGTGCCAGCAGAAAAAGGACAGGGGGAGATACTGAAGCTTTCTTT	CASRKRTGGDTEAFF
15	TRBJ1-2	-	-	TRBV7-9	TGTGCCAGCAGCGTAGGCGGTAGTCAGAACTATGGCTACACCTTC	CASSVGGSQNYGYTF
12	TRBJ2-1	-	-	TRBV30	TGTGCCTGGACCCCGGGACACAATGAGCAGTTCTTC	CAWTPGHNEQFF
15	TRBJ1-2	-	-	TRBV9	TGTGCCAGCAGCGGGTCGACAGGCATCCTCTATGGCTACACCTTC	CASSGSTGILYGYTF
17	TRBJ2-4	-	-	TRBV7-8	TGTGCCAGCAGCTTAGCGCCCAGACGACAAGCCAAAAACATTCAGTACTTC	CASSLAPRRQAKNIQYF
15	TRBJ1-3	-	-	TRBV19	TGTGCCAGTAGTAGGGGCGCCTCCTCTGGAAACACCATATATTTT	CASSRGASSGNTIYF
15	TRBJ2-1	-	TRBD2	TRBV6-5	TGTGCCAGCAGTTCGACTAGCGGGAGGGCCAATGAGCAGTTCTTC	CASSSTSGRANEQFF
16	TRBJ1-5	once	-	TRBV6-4	TGTGCCAGCAGTGGGACCTGGGGGCGGAGAAATCAGCCCCAGCATTTT	CASSGTWGRRNQPQHF
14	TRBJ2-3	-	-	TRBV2	TGTGCCAGCAGTGAAGCCCCAGCAGGAGATACGCAGTATTTT	CASSEAPAGDTQYF
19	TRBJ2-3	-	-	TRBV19	TGTGCCAGTAGTATAGCCCACCAGCGACTCGCCGCCAGCACAGATACGCAGTATTTT	CASSIAHQRLAASTDTQYF
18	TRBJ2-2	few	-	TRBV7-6	TGTGCCAGCAGCTTACAACTGGCGGGCAGCGCGAACACCGGGGAGCTGTTTTTT	CASSLQLAGSANTGELFF
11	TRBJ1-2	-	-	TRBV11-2	TGTGCCAGCAGCTTAAAACAGTCCCCCCTCTTC	CASSLKQSPLF
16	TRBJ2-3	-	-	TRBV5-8	TGTGCCAGCAGCACCTCTCCGGGAACATACACAGATACGCAGTATTTT	CASSTSPGTYTDTQYF
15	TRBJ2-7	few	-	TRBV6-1	TGTGCCAGCAGTGAAGATCCAGCGGGCTCCTACGAGCAGTACTTC	CASSEDPAGSYEQYF
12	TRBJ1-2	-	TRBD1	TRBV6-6	TGTGCCAGCAGGGCAGGACAGGGAGGCTACACCTTC	CASRAGQGGYTF
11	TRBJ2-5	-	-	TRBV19	TGTGCCAGTAGTATGCAAGAGACCCAGTACTTC	CASSMQETQYF
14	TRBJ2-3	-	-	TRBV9	TGTGCCAGCAGCGTAGTGGATGCGGGCGGTACGCAGTATTTT	CASSVVDAGGTQYF
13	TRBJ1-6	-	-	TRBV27	TGTGCCACCAGGGTTGTAGGGTTTTCACCCCTCCACTTT	CATRVVGFSPLHF
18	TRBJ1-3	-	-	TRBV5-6	TGTGCCAGCAGCTCTAAAGACTCCCCATTGATCTCTGGAAACACCATATATTTT	CASSSKDSPLISGNTIYF
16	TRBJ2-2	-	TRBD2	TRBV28	TGTGCCAGCAGTTCTGGGACTAGCGGGGGCACCGGGGAGCTGTTTTTT	CASSSGTSGGTGELFF
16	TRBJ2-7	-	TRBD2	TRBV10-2	TGCGCCAGCAGTGACCTGGCGCTAGCGGCCTTCGGCGAGCAGTACTTC	CASSDLALAAFGEQYF
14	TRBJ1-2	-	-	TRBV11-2	TGTGCCAGCAGCTTGTCCAGGGGAAGGCGTGGCTACACCTTC	CASSLSRGRRGYTF
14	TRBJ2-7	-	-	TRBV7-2	TGTGCCAGCAGCTTAGGGATGACGGTTTACGAGCAGTACTTC	CASSLGMTVYEQYF
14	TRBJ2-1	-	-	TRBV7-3	TGTGCCAGCAGCCCCCACTCGAGTTACAATGAGCAGTTCTTC	CASSPHSSYNEQFF
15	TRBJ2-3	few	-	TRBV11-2	TGTGCCAGCAGCCCGGGTGCAGGGTGGACAGATACGCAGTATTTT	CASSPGAGWTDTQYF
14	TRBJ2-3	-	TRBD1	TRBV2	TGTGCCAGCAGTCAACAGGGGAGCACAGATACGCAGTATTTT	CASSQQGSTDTQYF
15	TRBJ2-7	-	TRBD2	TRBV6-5	TGTGCCAGCAGTTACTCCCTAGCGGGGGCCTACGAGCAGTACTTC	CASSYSLAGAYEQYF
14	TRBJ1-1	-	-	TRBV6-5	TGTGCCAGCAGCCGACCTCAGAGACCCACTGAAGCTTTCTTT	CASSRPQRPTEAFF
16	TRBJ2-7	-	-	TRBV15	TGTGCCACCAGCAGAGAAACAGGGCAAAACTCCTACGAGCAGTACTTC	CATSRETGQNSYEQYF
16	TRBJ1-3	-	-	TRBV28	TGTGCCAGCAGTTTCCCGACAGCCATCTCTGGAAACACCATATATTTT	CASSFPTAISGNTIYF
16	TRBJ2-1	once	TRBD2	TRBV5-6	TGTGCCAGCAGCTCAACGGACTGGCGGGAGTGGAGTGAGCAGTTCTTC	CASSSTDWREWSEQFF
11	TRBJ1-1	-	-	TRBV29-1	TGCAGCGGCAGGGGTTACACTGAAGCTTTCTTT	CSGRGYTEAFF
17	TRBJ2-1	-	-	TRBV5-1	TGCGCCAGCAGCTTGGGAGGACCTCCCCGGTTGAATAATGAGCAGTTCTTC	CASSLGGPPRLNNEQFF
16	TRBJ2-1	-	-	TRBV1	TGCACCAGCAGCCATGCGGGAGGGTTCTCCTACAATGAGCAGTTCTTC	CTSSHAGGFSYNEQFF
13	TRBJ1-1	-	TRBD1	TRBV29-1	TGCAGCGTTGAGTGGCAGGGGGCCTTTGAAGCTTTCTTT	CSVEWQGAFEAFF
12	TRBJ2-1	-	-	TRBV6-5	TGTGCCAGCAGCCGCCAGGGGCATGAGCAGTTCTTC	CASSRQGHEQFF
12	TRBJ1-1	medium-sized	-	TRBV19	TGTGCCAGTAGGGAACAGGGCACTGAAGCTTTCTTT	CASREQGTEAFF
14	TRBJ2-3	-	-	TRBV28	TGTGCCAGCAGACCCCCGGGCGGCACAGATACGCAGTATTTT	CASRPPGGTDTQYF
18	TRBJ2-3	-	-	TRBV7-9	TGTGCCAGCAGCTCCCCGGGCCCACTAGGGACGAACCCAGATACGCAGTATTTT	CASSSPGPLGTNPDTQYF
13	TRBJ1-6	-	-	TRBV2	TGTGCCGGAGGGGGGGACGGTAATTCACCCCTCCACTTT	CAGGGDGNSPLHF
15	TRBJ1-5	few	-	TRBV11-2	TGTGCCAGCAGCTCCACTGACAGCTACAATCAGCCCCAGCATTTT	CASSSTDSYNQPQHF
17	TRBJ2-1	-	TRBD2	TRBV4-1	TGCGCCAGCAGCCCCGCCCGACTAGCGGGATCCTACAATGAGCAGTTCTTC	CASSPARLAGSYNEQFF
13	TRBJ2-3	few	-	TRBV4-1	TGCGCCAGCAGCCAAGCCCTGGGGGAAGCGCAGTATTTT	CASSQALGEAQYF
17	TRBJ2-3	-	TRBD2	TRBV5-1	TGCGCCAGCAGCTTCGGGCTAGCGGCCACTGGTACAGATACGCAGTATTTT	CASSFGLAATGTDTQYF
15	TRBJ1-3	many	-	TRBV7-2	TGTGCCAGCAGCTTAGGTCCTACGGCGGGAAACACCATATATTTT	CASSLGPTAGNTIYF
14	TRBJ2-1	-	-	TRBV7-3	TGTGCCAGCAGCTTAATGGGGCAAAACAATGAGCAGTTCTTC	CASSLMGQNNEQFF
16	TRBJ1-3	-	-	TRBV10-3	TGTGCCATCAGTGAGTCGGTAGGGAACTCTGGAAACACCATATATTTT	CAISESVGNSGNTIYF
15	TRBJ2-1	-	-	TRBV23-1	TGCGCCAGTTGGCCCCAAAAGAGCTCCTACAATGAGCAGTTCTTC	CASWPQKSSYNEQFF
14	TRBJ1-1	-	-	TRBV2	TGTGCCAGCAGTCTTGACAGGATGAACACTGAAGCTTTCTTT	CASSLDRMNTEAFF
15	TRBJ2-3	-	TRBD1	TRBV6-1	TGTGCCAGCAGGGCTACAGGGGGAGGAACAGATACGCAGTATTTT	CASRATGGGTDTQYF